These 2 T cell receptor beta chains came from one sample sequenced in a study of PD-L1 blockade in urothelial cancer. The data were produced by immunoSEQ multiplex PCR, yet TCRdb's version contains in-frame clones alone and is incomplete. The top ten clones hold 1.6% of a sample with 98,000 or so clones, around 89% of them seen once. The time point was: pretreatment peripheral blood. Source: PBMCs, taken around atezolizumab (anti-PD-L1) treatment. These receptors all stem from a man aged 55-75 years with urothelial cancer.

This chain joins TRBV30 and TRBJ2-1; TRBD2 matches at 13 bases. J gave up 7 bases and V 5 bases, and 5 bases lay outside the gene matches. The CDR3 extends over 14 amino acids. Germline V gives CDR1 GTSNPN, CDR2 SVGIG (reference sequence). The CDR3 reads CAWVGLAGVNEQFF. CDR3 DNA sequence: TGTGCCTGGGTAGGACTAGCGGGAGTGAATGAGCAGTTCTTC.

This rearrangement joins TRBV5-1 to TRBJ2-2; 9 bases fit TRBD1. Trimming took 5 bases from V and 5 from J; bases not matched to a gene: 16. CDR1 is SGHRS, CDR2 YFSETQ, per germline. CDR3 length: 18 amino acids. The CDR3 sequence is CASSTHTSGTGITGELFF. The CDR3 DNA is TGCGCCAGCAGTACGCATACATCCGGGACAGGGATAACCGGGGAGCTGTTTTTT.